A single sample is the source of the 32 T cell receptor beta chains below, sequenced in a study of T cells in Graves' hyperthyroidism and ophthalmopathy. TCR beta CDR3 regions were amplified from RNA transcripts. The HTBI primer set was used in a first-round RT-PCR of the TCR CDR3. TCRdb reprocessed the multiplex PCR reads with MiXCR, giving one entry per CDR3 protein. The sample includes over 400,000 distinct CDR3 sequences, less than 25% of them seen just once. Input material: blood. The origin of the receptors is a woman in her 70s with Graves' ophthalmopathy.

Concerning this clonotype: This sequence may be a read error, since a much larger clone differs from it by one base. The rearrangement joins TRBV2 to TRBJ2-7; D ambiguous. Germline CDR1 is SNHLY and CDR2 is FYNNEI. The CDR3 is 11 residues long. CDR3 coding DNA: TGTGCCGGCAGGAGCTCCTACGAGCAGTACTTC. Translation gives CAGRSSYEQYF.

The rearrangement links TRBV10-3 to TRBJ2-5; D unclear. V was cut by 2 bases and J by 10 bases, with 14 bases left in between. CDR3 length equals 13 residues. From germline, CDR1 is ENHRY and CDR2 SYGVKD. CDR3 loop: CAISEEEKSRQYF. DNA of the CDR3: TGTGCCATCAGTGAGGAAGAAAAATCCCGCCAGTACTTC.

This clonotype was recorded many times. CDR3 bases: TGTGCCAGCAGTTCCCCCGGGACTATAAATGAGCAGTTCTTC. As protein: CASSSPGTINEQFF. V and J are TRBV11-2 and TRBJ2-1; 7 nucleotides align to TRBD2. The CDR3 length is 14 residues. J was trimmed by 7 bases and V by 6 bases; bases with no gene match: 9. The germline V gene has CDR1 SGHAT and CDR2 FQNNGV.

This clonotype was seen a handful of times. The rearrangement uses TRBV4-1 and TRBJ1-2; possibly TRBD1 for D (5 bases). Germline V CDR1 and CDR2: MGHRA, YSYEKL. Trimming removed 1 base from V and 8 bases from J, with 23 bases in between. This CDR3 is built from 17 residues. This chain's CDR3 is CASSQVGRDRQKWGYTF. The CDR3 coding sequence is TGCGCCAGCAGCCAAGTTGGGCGGGACCGCCAAAAATGGGGCTACACCTTC.

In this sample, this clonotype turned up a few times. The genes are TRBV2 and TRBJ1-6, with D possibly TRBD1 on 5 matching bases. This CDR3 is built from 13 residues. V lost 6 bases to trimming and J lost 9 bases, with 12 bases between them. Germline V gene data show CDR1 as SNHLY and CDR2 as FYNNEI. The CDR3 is CASSKDSPSPLHF. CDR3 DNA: TGTGCCAGCAGCAAAGACAGTCCTTCACCCCTCCACTTT.

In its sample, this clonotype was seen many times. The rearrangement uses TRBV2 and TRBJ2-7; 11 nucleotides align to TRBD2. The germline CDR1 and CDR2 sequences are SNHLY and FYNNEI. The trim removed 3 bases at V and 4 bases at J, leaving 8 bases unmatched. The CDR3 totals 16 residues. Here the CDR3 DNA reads TGTGCCAGCAGTGAGGGTAGCGGGAGGGCCGGGTACGAGCAGTACTTC. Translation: CASSEGSGRAGYEQYF.

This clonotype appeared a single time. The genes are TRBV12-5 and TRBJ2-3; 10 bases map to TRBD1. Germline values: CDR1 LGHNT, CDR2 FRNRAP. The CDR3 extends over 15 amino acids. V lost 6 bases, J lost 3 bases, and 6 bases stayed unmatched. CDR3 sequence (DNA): TGTGCTAGTGGCAAAGGACAGGGGGGTACAGATACGCAGTATTTT. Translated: CASGKGQGGTDTQYF.

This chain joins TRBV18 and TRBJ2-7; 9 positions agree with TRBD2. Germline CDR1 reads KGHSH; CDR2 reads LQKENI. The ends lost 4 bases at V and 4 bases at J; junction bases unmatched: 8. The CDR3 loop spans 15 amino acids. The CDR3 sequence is CASSRREGREYEQYF. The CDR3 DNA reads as TGTGCCAGCTCACGGCGGGAGGGCCGAGAATACGAGCAGTACTTC.

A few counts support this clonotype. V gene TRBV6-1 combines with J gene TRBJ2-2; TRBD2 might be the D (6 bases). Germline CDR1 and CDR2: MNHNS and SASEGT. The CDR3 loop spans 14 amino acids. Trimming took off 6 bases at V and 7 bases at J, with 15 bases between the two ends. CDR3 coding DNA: TGTGCCAGCAGGTGCAAGGAGGGAAACGGGGAGCTGTTTTTT. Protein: CASRCKEGNGELFF.

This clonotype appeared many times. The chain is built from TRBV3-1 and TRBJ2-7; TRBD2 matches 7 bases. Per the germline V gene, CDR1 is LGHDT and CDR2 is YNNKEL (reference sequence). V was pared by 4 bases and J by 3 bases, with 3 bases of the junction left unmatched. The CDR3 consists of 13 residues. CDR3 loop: CASSRGLVYEQYF. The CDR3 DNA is TGTGCCAGCAGCCGAGGACTAGTCTACGAGCAGTACTTC.

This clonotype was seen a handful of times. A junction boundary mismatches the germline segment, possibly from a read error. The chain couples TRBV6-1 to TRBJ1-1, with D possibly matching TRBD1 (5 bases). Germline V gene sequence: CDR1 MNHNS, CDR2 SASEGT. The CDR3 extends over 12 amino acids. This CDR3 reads CATAFRGTGAFF. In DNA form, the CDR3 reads TGTGCCACCGCATTTCGGGGGACTGGAGCTTTCTTT.

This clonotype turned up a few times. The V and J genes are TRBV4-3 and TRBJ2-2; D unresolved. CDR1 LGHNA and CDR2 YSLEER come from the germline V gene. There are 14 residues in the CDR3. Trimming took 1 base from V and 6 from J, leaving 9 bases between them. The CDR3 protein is CASSQVSEAGELFF. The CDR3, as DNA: TGCGCCAGCAGCCAAGTTTCAGAGGCCGGGGAGCTGTTTTTT.

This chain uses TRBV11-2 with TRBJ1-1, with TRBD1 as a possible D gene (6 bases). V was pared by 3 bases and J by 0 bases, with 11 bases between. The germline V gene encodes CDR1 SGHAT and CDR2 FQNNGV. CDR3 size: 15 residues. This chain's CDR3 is CASSFGQFMNTEAFF. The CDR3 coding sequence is TGTGCCAGCAGCTTTGGACAGTTCATGAACACTGAAGCTTTCTTT.

The CDR3 bases are TGTGCCAGCAGCGACAGCCTCTACGAGCAGTACTTC. It codes for CASSDSLYEQYF. The genes are TRBV6-2 or TRBV6-3 and TRBJ2-7; tentative D call: TRBD1 (5 bases). The V and J ends lost 6 bases and 3 bases respectively, with 9 bases between them. Germline V gives CDR1 MNHEY, CDR2 SVGEGT. This CDR3 is 12 amino acids long.

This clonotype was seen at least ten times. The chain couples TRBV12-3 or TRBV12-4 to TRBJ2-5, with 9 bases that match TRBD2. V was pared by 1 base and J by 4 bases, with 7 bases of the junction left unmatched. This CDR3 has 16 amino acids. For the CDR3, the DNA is TGTGCCAGCAGTTTAGGGGGCGGTAGCGGGAGAGAGACCCAGTACTTC. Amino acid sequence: CASSLGGGSGRETQYF.

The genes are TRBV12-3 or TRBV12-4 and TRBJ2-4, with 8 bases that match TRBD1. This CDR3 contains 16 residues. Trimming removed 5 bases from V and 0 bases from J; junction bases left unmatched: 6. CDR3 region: CASSAHTGGAKNIQYF. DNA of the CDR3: TGTGCCAGCAGTGCACATACAGGGGGAGCCAAAAACATTCAGTACTTC.

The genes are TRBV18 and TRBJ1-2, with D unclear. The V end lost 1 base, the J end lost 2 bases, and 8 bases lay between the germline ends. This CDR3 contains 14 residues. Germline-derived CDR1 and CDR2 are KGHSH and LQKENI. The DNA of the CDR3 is TGTGCCAGCTCACCACAGGAAATAAACTATGGCTACACCTTC. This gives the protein CASSPQEINYGYTF.

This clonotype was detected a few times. CDR3 amino acids: CASSYPEGEQYF. CDR3 nucleotide sequence: TGTGCCAGCAGTTACCCTGAAGGCGAGCAGTACTTC. V gene TRBV6-5 combines with J gene TRBJ2-7; D is unclear. This CDR3 has 12 residues. V was pared by 2 bases and J by 6 bases, with 8 bases between. CDR1 and CDR2 from the germline V gene are MNHEY and SVGAGI.

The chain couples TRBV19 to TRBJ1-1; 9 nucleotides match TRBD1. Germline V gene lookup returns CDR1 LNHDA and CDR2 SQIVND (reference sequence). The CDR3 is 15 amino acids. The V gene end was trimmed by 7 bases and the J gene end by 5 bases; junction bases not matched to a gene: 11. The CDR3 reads CASTTSRQGETEAFF. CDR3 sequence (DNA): TGTGCCAGTACCACCTCCAGACAGGGGGAAACTGAAGCTTTCTTT. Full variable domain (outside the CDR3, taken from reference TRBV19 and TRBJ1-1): DGGITQSPKYLFRKEGQNVTLSCEQNLNHDAMYWYRQDPGQGLRLIYYSQIVNDFQKGDIAEGYSVSREKKESFPLTVTSAQKNPTAFYLCASTTSRQGETEAFFGQGTRLTVV.

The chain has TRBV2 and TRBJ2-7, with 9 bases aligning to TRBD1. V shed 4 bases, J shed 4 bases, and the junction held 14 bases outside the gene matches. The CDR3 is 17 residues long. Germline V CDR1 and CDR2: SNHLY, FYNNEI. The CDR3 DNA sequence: TGTGCCAGCAGTGGAGGGTTAGAACAGGGGGCGCGGTACGAGCAGTACTTC. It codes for CASSGGLEQGARYEQYF.

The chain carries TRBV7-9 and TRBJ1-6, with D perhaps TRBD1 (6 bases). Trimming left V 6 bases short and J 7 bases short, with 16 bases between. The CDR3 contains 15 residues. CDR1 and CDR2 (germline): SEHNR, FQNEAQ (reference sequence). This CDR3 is CASRSMGAENSPLHF. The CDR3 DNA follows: TGTGCCAGCAGATCGATGGGGGCGGAAAATTCACCCCTCCACTTT.

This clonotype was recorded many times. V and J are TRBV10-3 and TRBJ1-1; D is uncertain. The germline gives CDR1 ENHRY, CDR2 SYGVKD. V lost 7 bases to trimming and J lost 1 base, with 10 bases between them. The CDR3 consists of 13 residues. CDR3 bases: TGTGCCATCACCGAGGATCCGAACACTGAAGCTTTCTTT. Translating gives CAITEDPNTEAFF.

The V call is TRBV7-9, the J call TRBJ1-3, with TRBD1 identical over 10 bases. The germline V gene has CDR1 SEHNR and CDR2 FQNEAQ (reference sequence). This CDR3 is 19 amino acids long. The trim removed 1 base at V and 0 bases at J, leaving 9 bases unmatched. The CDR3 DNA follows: TGTGCCAGCAGCTTAGGGGACAGGGGACCACCGAGCTCTGGAAACACCATATATTTT. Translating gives CASSLGDRGPPSSGNTIYF.

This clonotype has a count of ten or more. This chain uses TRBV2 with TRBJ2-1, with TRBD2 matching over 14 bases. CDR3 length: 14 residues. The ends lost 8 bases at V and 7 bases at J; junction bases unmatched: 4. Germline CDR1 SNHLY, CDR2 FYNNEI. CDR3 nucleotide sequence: TGTGCCAGCCGACTAGCGGGAGGGGGGAATGAGCAGTTCTTC. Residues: CASRLAGGGNEQFF.

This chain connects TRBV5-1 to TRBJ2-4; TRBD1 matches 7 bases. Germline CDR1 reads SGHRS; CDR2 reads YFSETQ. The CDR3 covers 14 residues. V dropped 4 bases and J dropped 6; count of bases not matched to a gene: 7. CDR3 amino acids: CASSGGQPINIQYF. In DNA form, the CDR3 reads TGCGCCAGCAGCGGGGGACAGCCCATAAACATTCAGTACTTC.

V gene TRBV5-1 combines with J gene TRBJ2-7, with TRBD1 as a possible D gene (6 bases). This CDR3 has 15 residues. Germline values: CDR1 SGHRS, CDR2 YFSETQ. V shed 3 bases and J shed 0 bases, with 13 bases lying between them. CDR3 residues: CASSSQGQISYEQYF. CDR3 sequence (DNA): TGCGCCAGCAGCTCCCAGGGGCAGATCTCCTACGAGCAGTACTTC.

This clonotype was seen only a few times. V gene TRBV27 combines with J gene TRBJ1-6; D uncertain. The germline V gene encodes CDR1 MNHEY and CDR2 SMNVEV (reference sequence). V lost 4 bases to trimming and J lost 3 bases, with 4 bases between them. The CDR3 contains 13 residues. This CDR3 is CASSWVYNSPLHF. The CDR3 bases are TGTGCCAGCAGTTGGGTCTATAATTCACCCCTCCACTTT.

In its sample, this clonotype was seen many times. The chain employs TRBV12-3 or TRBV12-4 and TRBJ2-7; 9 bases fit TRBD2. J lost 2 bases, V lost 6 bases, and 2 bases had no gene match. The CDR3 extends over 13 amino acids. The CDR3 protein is CASRRTSAYEQYF. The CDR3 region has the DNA TGTGCCAGCAGAAGGACTAGCGCCTACGAGCAGTACTTC.

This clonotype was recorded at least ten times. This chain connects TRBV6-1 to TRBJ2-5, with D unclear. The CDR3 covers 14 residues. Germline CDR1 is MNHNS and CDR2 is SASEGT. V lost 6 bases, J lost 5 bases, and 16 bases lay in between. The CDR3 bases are TGTGCCAGCAGCGGCCATTTGTCAAGGGAGACCCAGTACTTC. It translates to CASSGHLSRETQYF.

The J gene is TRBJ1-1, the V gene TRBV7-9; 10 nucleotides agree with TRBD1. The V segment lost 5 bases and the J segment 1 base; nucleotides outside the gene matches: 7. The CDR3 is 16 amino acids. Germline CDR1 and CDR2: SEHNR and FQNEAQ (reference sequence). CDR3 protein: CASSRGQGKGNTEAFF. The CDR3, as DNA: TGTGCCAGCAGCCGGGGACAGGGGAAGGGGAACACTGAAGCTTTCTTT.

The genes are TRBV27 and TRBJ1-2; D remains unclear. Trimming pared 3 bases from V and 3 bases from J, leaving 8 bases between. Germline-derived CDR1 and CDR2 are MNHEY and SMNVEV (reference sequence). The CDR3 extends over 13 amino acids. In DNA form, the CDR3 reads TGTGCCAGCAGTTTGGAGGGATACTATGGCTACACCTTC. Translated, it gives CASSLEGYYGYTF.

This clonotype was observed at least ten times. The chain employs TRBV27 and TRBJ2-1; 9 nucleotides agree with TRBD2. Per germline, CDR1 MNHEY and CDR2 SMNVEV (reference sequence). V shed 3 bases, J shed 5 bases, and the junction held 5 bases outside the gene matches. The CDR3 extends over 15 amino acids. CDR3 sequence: CASSFSSGRNNEQFF. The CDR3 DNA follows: TGTGCCAGCAGTTTTTCAAGCGGGAGGAACAATGAGCAGTTCTTC.